The 6 T cell receptor beta chains given below trace back to one sample, sequenced in a study of control samples from healthy donors and cancer patients. TCRdb's table, derived via immunoSEQ multiplex PCR, lists solely in-frame clones and lacks some. The table includes about 130,000 clones, about 93% detected once. Material for sequencing was blood. The receptors were gathered from a man aged 40-55 years in good health.

The V gene is TRBV6-1, the J gene TRBJ2-1; TRBD1 agrees at 9 bases. The germline gives CDR1 MNHNS, CDR2 SASEGT. The trim removed 4 bases at V and 5 bases at J, leaving 12 bases unmatched. This CDR3 comprises 17 residues. CDR3 region: CASSAPQGAMGNNEQFF. In DNA, the CDR3 is TGTGCCAGCAGTGCCCCACAGGGGGCGATGGGGAACAATGAGCAGTTCTTC.

The rearrangement uses TRBV7-9 and TRBJ2-1, with no clear D. The V and J ends lost 2 bases and 0 bases respectively, with 5 bases between them. The germline gives CDR1 SEHNR, CDR2 FQNEAQ (reference sequence). The CDR3 contains 14 residues. The CDR3, as DNA: TGTGCCAGCAGCTTATTGGGCTCCTACAATGAGCAGTTCTTC. The encoded protein is CASSLLGSYNEQFF.

The genes are TRBV5-5 and TRBJ2-3; D may be TRBD1 (5 bases). CDR3 length: 15 residues. Germline CDR1 and CDR2: SGHKS and YYEKEE (reference sequence). Trimming shortened V by 4 bases and J by 2 bases, and 14 bases separated the two germline ends. CDR3 nucleotides: TGTGCCAGCAGCCCTGGGGCTTGGGACACAGATACGCAGTATTTT. Its protein product is CASSPGAWDTDTQYF.

A few counts support this clone. J is TRBJ1-1 and V is TRBV5-1; possible D gene TRBD1, 5 bases. From germline, CDR1 is SGHRS and CDR2 YFSETQ. V was cut by 0 bases and J by 4 bases, with 7 bases left in between. This CDR3 is 13 amino acids long. The CDR3 nucleotides are TGCGCCAGCAGCTTGGGGGGGTTCACTGAAGCTTTCTTT. Protein product: CASSLGGFTEAFF.

This chain links TRBV2 with TRBJ2-4, with 8 bases aligning to TRBD1. J lost 8 bases, V lost 2 bases, and 8 bases had no gene match. The CDR3 is 15 amino acids. Germline assignment: CDR1 SNHLY and CDR2 FYNNEI. This CDR3 is CASSERGQGADIQYF. The CDR3 DNA reads TGTGCCAGCAGTGAAAGGGGTCAGGGGGCCGACATTCAGTACTTC.

The chain couples TRBV19 to TRBJ1-2; no clear D gene. In germline, CDR1 is LNHDA, CDR2 SQIVND (reference sequence). V lost 5 bases, J lost 4 bases, and 11 bases lay in between. The CDR3 runs to 13 residues. The CDR3, as DNA: TGTGCCAGTAGTTTCGGACTCGTCTATGGCTACACCTTC. It translates to CASSFGLVYGYTF.